These T cell receptor beta chains were read from a single sample in a study of blood T cell repertoires in COVID-19. Sequencing was performed with immunoSEQ multiplex PCR; in TCRdb, only in-frame clones are kept and a portion is missing. The sample comprises about 49,000 clones, roughly four fifths of which are singletons, and 2.5% to 3.5% rests with the top ten. Sequencing was performed on peripheral blood. These receptors were taken from a woman in her fifties or sixties with acute or convalescent COVID-19. The CDR3 runs from the conserved cysteine through the conserved F or W. The D gene is left open where the match is weak. Expanded clones are given a class, and other clones once, few, many or no size at all.

clone_size j_call cdr3_length v_call d_call cdr3_nt cdr3_aa
- TRBJ2-2 14 TRBV6-5 - TGTGCCAGCATTTCCAGATCGAACACCGGGGAGCTGTTTTTT CASISRSNTGELFF
- TRBJ1-5 15 TRBV21-1 - TGTGCCAGCAGGAACGCAACAGGGTTGCATCAGCCCCAGCATTTT CASRNATGLHQPQHF
- TRBJ2-1 16 TRBV7-3 TRBD2 TGTGCCAGCAGCTTAATACGGTCGGGAGGGCGCAATGAGCAGTTCTTC CASSLIRSGGRNEQFF
few TRBJ2-5 15 TRBV19 - TGTGCCAGTAGGGGAAGTCAGGGTCTGGGGGAGACCCAGTACTTC CASRGSQGLGETQYF
once TRBJ2-7 13 TRBV7-9 - TGTGCCAGCAGCTTAGGGGGCTATGGCGAGCAGTACTTC CASSLGGYGEQYF
- TRBJ2-2 15 TRBV5-1 TRBD2 TGCGCCAGCAGCTTAGGACTAGCGGGCACCGGGGAGCTGTTTTTT CASSLGLAGTGELFF
few TRBJ1-2 15 TRBV19 - TGTGCCAGTACGGTAAAGGGACGGGGGAACTATGGCTACACCTTC CASTVKGRGNYGYTF
- TRBJ1-1 14 TRBV7-6 - TGTGCCAGCAGCTTAGGGGCGGGGAACACTGAAGCTTTCTTT CASSLGAGNTEAFF
- TRBJ1-1 14 TRBV10-3 TRBD1 TGTGCCATCAGTCTAGGGGGCAGAAGCACTGAAGCTTTCTTT CAISLGGRSTEAFF
- TRBJ1-2 14 TRBV28 - TGTGCCTCCCAGGTTTTGGGCGTTAACTATGGCTACACCTTC CASQVLGVNYGYTF
- TRBJ1-2 13 TRBV7-9 - TGTGCCAGCAGCCCGATTAGGGGCGGCGGGAACACCTTC CASSPIRGGGNTF
- TRBJ1-4 14 TRBV27 TRBD1 TGTGCCAGCAGAAGCCGAGGGGGCTTAGAAAAACTGTTTTTT CASRSRGGLEKLFF
- TRBJ2-3 14 TRBV6-5 TRBD1 TGTGCCAGCAGTTTGGATTGGGGACAGAATACGCAGTATTTT CASSLDWGQNTQYF
once TRBJ2-3 16 TRBV24-1 TRBD1 TGTGCCACCAGTGACCCCTCACAGGGGGAAGCAGATACGCAGTATTTT CATSDPSQGEADTQYF
- TRBJ2-1 13 TRBV7-2 - TGTGCCAGCAAAAGGGGTGGAAACAATGAGCAGTTCTTC CASKRGGNNEQFF
once TRBJ2-2 17 TRBV11-3 - TGTGCCAGCAGCTTAGGGATAGGGGCAATCGGCACCGGGGAGCTGTTTTTT CASSLGIGAIGTGELFF
- TRBJ2-6 17 TRBV7-8 TRBD1 TGTGCCAGCAGCGAGACAGGGGGCGCTTCGGGGGCCAACGTCCTGACTTTC CASSETGGASGANVLTF
- TRBJ1-4 17 TRBV18 - TGTGCCAGCTCACAGGGGACCGAGGGGAGGACTAATGAAAAACTGTTTTTT CASSQGTEGRTNEKLFF
- TRBJ1-2 15 TRBV4-1 - TGCGCCAGCAGCCAAGTTAGCAGGGCCTTCTATGGCTACACCTTC CASSQVSRAFYGYTF
- TRBJ2-7 14 TRBV6-5 - TGTGCCAGCAGTTACTCTCCAGAGGCCTACGAGCAGTACTTC CASSYSPEAYEQYF
- TRBJ1-4 16 TRBV5-6 - TGTGCCAGCAGCTTGGCCCGTGGGAGGGCGGAAGAAAAACTGTTTTTT CASSLARGRAEEKLFF
- TRBJ1-1 12 TRBV12-3/TRBV12-4 TRBD1 TGTGCCAGCAGGACAGGGGGGCATGAAGCTTTCTTT CASRTGGHEAFF